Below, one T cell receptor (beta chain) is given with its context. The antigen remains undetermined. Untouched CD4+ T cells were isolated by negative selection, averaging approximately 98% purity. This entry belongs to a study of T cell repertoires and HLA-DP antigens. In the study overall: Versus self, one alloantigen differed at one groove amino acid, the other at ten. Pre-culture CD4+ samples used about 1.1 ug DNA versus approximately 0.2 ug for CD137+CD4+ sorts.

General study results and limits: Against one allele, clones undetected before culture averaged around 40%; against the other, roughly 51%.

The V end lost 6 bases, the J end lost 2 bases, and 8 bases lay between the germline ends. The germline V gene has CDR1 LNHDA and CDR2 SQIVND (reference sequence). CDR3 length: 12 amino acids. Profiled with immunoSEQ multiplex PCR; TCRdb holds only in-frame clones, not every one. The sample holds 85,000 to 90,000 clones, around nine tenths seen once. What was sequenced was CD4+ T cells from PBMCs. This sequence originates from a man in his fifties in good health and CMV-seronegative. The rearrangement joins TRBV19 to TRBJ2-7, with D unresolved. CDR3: CASRGSTYEQYF. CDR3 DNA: TGTGCCAGTAGGGGGTCCACCTACGAGCAGTACTTC.